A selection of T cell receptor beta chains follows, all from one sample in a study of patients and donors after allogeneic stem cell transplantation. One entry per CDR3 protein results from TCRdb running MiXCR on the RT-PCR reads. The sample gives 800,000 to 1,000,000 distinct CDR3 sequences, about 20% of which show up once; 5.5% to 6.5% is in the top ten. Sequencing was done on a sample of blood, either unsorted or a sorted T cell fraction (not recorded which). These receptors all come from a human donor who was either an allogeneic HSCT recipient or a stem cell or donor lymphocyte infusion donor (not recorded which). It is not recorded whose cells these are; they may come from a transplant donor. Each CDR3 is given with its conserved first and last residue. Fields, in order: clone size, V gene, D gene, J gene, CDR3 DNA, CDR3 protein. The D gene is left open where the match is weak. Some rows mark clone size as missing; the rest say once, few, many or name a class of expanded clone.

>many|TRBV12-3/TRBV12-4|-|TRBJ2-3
TGTGCCAGCAGTTTGTCCCCAACTGTCGGGGAAGATACGCAGTATTTT
CASSLSPTVGEDTQYF
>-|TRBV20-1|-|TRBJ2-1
TGCAGTGCTATGGGGGACTCTATCTACAATGAGCAGTTCTTC
CSAMGDSIYNEQFF
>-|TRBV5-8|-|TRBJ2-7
TGTGCCAGCAGCTTTCGGGGTGAGGGCGAGCAGTACTTC
CASSFRGEGEQYF
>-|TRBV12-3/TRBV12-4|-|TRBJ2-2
TGTGCCAGCAGTTCGGGGACTCTCACCGGGGAGCTGTTTTTT
CASSSGTLTGELFF
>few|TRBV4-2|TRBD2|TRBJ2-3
TGTGCCAGCAGCCTCCTCGAAGCGGGGGGATTGACAGATACGCAGTATTTT
CASSLLEAGGLTDTQYF
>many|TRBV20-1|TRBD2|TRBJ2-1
TGCAGTGCCAGGACTAGCGGGGGCAACAATGAGCAGTTCTTC
CSARTSGGNNEQFF
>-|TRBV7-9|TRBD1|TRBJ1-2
TGTGCCAGCAATTATAGGGGGCCGGGCAACTATGGCTACACCTTC
CASNYRGPGNYGYTF
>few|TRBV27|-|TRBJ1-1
TGTGCCAGCAGTTTTACACTTTTGAACACTGAAGCTTTCTTT
CASSFTLLNTEAFF
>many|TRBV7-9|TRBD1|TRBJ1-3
TGTGCCAGCAGCCGGACAGGGGCTGGAAACACCATATATTTT
CASSRTGAGNTIYF
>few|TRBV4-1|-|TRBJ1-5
TGCGCCAGCAGCCAAGTGAACGTAGGGGTTAATCAGCCCCAGCATTTT
CASSQVNVGVNQPQHF
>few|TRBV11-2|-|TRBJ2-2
TGTGCCAGCAGCTTTCCTATACAAACCGGGGAGCTGTTTTTT
CASSFPIQTGELFF
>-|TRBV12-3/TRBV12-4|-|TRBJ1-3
TGTGCCAGCAGTGAGGCGGGGGGAAACACCATATATTTT
CASSEAGGNTIYF